This entry lists 25 T cell receptor beta chains sequenced from one sample in a study of shared clonotypes between healthy human individuals. Some clones are missing from TCRdb's copy, which holds only in-frame ones; the method was immunoSEQ multiplex PCR. This table has approximately 2.5 million clones, 93% appearing once. The source material was naive CD4+ T cells from PBMCs. The subset is: CD45RA+ positively selected. These receptors originate from a man aged 18 to 30 in good health. Some clones in this sample may be carry-over from other donors' samples.

This chain joins TRBV28 and TRBJ2-5; tentative D call: TRBD1 (6 bases). The CDR3 covers 13 residues. V lost 4 bases, J lost 7 bases, and 13 bases lay in between. Looked up from germline, CDR1 is MDHEN and CDR2 is SYDVKM. CDR3 region: CASSYDRSGTQYF. In DNA, the CDR3 is TGTGCCAGCAGTTACGACAGGTCAGGGACCCAGTACTTC.

The chain joins TRBV9 to TRBJ2-3; no clear D. Germline CDR1 and CDR2: SGDLS and YYNGEE. The V end lost 0 bases, the J end lost 1 base, and 6 bases lay between the germline ends. The CDR3 is 14 amino acids. This chain's CDR3 is CASSVGLRTDTQYF. The CDR3 DNA is TGTGCCAGCAGCGTAGGCCTGCGCACAGATACGCAGTATTTT.

This clone was counted a single time. The rearrangement uses TRBV30 and TRBJ1-2; possibly TRBD1 for D (6 bases). Looked up from germline, CDR1 is GTSNPN and CDR2 is SVGIG (reference sequence). The CDR3 sequence is 13 residues long. Trimming left V 0 bases short and J 8 bases short, with 13 bases between. The DNA for the CDR3 is TGTGCCTGGAGTGTAAAAGCGGGGGCGGGCTACACCTTC. Its protein product is CAWSVKAGAGYTF.

CDR3 bases: TGTGCCAGCAGTCAGTTAGAGGCAGATACGCAGTATTTT. Translated: CASSQLEADTQYF. The V call is TRBV2, the J call TRBJ2-3, with unresolved D. The CDR3 runs to 13 residues. V gave up 5 bases and J gave up 4 bases, with 10 bases separating them. Germline CDR1 SNHLY, CDR2 FYNNEI.

The chain employs TRBV5-1 and TRBJ1-2, with 10 bases that match TRBD1. CDR3 length: 16 residues. CDR1 and CDR2 (germline): SGHRS, YFSETQ. After removal of 4 bases from V and 8 bases from J, the junction contained 14 bases not matched to a gene. CDR3 DNA: TGCGCCAGCAGCCCCGGTACCGGGACAGGGGTAGTAGGCTACACCTTC. Protein sequence: CASSPGTGTGVVGYTF.

The chain recombines TRBV5-1 with TRBJ1-2; D is possibly TRBD1 (6 bases). Germline V gene lookup returns CDR1 SGHRS and CDR2 YFSETQ. Trimming left V 5 bases short and J 8 bases short, with 16 bases between. The CDR3 extends over 13 amino acids. CDR3 bases: TGCGCCAGCAGTCCCGACCCCACAGGGGGCTACACCTTC. It translates to CASSPDPTGGYTF. Full variable domain (rest looked up from reference TRBV5-1 and TRBJ1-2): KAGVTQTPRYLIKTRGQQVTLSCSPISGHRSVSWYQQTPGQGLQFLFEYFSETQRNKGNFPGRFSGRQFSNSRSEMNVSTLELGDSALYLCASSPDPTGGYTFGSGTRLTVV.

This rearrangement joins TRBV28 to TRBJ2-1, with a possible D match to TRBD1 (5 bases). Looked up from germline, CDR1 is MDHEN and CDR2 is SYDVKM. The CDR3 is made up of 14 amino acids. V shed 4 bases and J shed 7 bases, with 14 bases lying between them. This CDR3 reads CASSSGRQGNEQFF. For the CDR3, the DNA is TGTGCCAGCAGTTCAGGCAGGCAGGGAAATGAGCAGTTCTTC.

Note on this clone: The sample contains more than one DNA sequence encoding this CDR3. The chain links TRBV18 to TRBJ2-5, with D uncertain. CDR3 length: 12 amino acids. Between the trimmed V and J ends, which lost 2 bases and 5 bases, there was a span of 6 bases. Germline lookup yields CDR1 KGHSH and CDR2 LQKENI. Here the CDR3 DNA reads TGTGCCAGCTCACCAAGCCCGGAGACCCAGTACTTC. It is translated as CASSPSPETQYF.

The chain has TRBV30 and TRBJ1-3; D is ambiguous. The CDR3 sequence is 14 residues long. CDR1 GTSNPN and CDR2 SVGIG come from the germline V gene (reference sequence). V dropped 3 bases and J dropped 0 bases, with 9 bases sitting between them. The CDR3 loop reads CAWRPWGSGNTIYF. DNA of the CDR3: TGTGCCTGGAGGCCTTGGGGCTCTGGAAACACCATATATTTT.

A few counts support this clone. The chain links TRBV13 to TRBJ1-5; D remains ambiguous. The CDR3 covers 12 residues. CDR1 and CDR2 from the germline V gene are PRHDT and FYEKMQ (reference sequence). Trimming removed 5 bases from V and 3 bases from J, with 5 bases in between. DNA of the CDR3: TGTGCCAGCAGCCAAGCCAATCAGCCCCAGCATTTT. Protein sequence: CASSQANQPQHF.

The genes are TRBV15 and TRBJ1-3; no definite D call. CDR3 size: 15 residues. V was trimmed by 0 bases and J by 4 bases, leaving 10 bases between them. In germline, CDR1 is LNHNV, CDR2 YYDKDF (reference sequence). CDR3 protein: CATSREYRVGNTIYF. The CDR3, as DNA: TGTGCCACCAGCAGAGAATATAGAGTCGGAAACACCATATATTTT.

Regarding this clone: Distinct nucleotide sequences in the sample also encode this CDR3. As DNA, the CDR3 is TGCAGCGTTGAAGTGGGGACGGGATCCTACGAGCAGTACTTC. Translation: CSVEVGTGSYEQYF. V is TRBV29-1 and J is TRBJ2-7; D is possibly TRBD1 or TRBD2 (5 bases each). The CDR3 loop spans 14 amino acids. Trimming removed 1 base at V and 1 base at J, with 11 bases between. Germline-derived CDR1 and CDR2 are SQVTM and ANQGSEA.

This clone was seen more than once but under ten times. The chain employs TRBV28 and TRBJ1-2, with 8 bases aligning to TRBD1. The V segment lost 6 bases and the J segment 4 bases; nucleotides outside the gene matches: 4. The germline V gene encodes CDR1 MDHEN and CDR2 SYDVKM. The CDR3 is made up of 13 amino acids. CDR3 DNA sequence: TGTGCCAGCAGAGTTCAGGGGGCCTATGGCTACACCTTC. Translation: CASRVQGAYGYTF.

CDR3 residues: CASSEGQGNAGELFF. CDR3 nucleotides: TGTGCCAGCAGCGAGGGACAGGGAAACGCCGGGGAGCTGTTTTTT. This chain uses TRBV5-4 with TRBJ2-2; 9 positions match TRBD1. After removal of 4 bases from V and 6 bases from J, the junction contained 7 bases not matched to a gene. This CDR3 has 15 residues. In germline, CDR1 is SGHNT, CDR2 YYREEE (reference sequence).

The chain couples TRBV27 to TRBJ2-7; D may be TRBD2 (5 bases). The CDR3 spans 11 residues. The V gene's germline CDR1 is MNHEY and CDR2 SMNVEV (reference sequence). The CDR3, as DNA: TGTGCGGACTTGAAGACCTACGAGCAGTACTTC. Amino acid sequence: CADLKTYEQYF.

This clone was recorded only once. The V gene is TRBV6-6, the J gene TRBJ1-2; no clear D. With 3 bases removed from V and 2 bases from J, the gap between germline ends came to 13 bases. This CDR3 is built from 15 residues. Germline V gene lookup returns CDR1 MNHNY and CDR2 SVGAGI (reference sequence). The CDR3 DNA reads as TGTGCCAGCAGTTATCATCCGGGATCAAACTATGGCTACACCTTC. Its translation: CASSYHPGSNYGYTF.

In DNA form, the CDR3 reads TGTGCCAGCAGTTCTACCGGGACGGATATACACCTTCCCCAAGAGACCCAGTACTTC. Its protein product is CASSSTGTDIHLPQETQYF. The chain joins TRBV7-9 to TRBJ2-5; D is possibly TRBD1 or TRBD2 (5 bases each). The CDR3 is 19 amino acids. Trimming removed 6 bases from V and 1 base from J, with 27 bases in between. Per the germline V gene, CDR1 is SEHNR and CDR2 is FQNEAQ (reference sequence).

The V and J genes are TRBV18 and TRBJ1-1; D is unresolved. V lost 5 bases to trimming and J lost 4 bases, with 14 bases between them. This CDR3 has 14 amino acids. Germline V gene data show CDR1 as KGHSH and CDR2 as LQKENI. CDR3 residues: CASSSYTTTTEAFF. The CDR3 region has the DNA TGTGCCAGCTCATCCTACACCACGACCACTGAAGCTTTCTTT.

Comment on this clone: Other DNA sequences in the same sample also yield this CDR3. The chain combines TRBV5-1 with TRBJ1-1; D might be TRBD1 (5 bases). V lost 3 bases and J lost 0, with 9 bases in between. The CDR3 length is 14 residues. CDR1 is SGHRS, CDR2 YFSETQ, per germline. The CDR3 sequence: CASSSQGLNTEAFF. The CDR3 DNA reads as TGCGCCAGCAGCTCGCAGGGTTTGAACACTGAAGCTTTCTTT.

This clone occurred a few times. The sample carries other DNA sequences with the same CDR3. This rearrangement joins TRBV5-1 to TRBJ1-1; D remains unclear. The CDR3 is 12 amino acids. Trimming removed 5 bases from V and 5 bases from J, with 10 bases in between. Looked up from germline, CDR1 is SGHRS and CDR2 is YFSETQ. CDR3 DNA sequence: TGCGCCAGCAGTCGTGAAGGGACTGAAGCTTTCTTT. Translated, it gives CASSREGTEAFF.

V is TRBV14 and J is TRBJ1-1; D unclear. The CDR3 runs to 14 residues. V was clipped by 4 bases and J by 2 bases, with 11 bases between them. Germline lookup yields CDR1 SGHDN and CDR2 FVKESK. Here the CDR3 reads CASSPSRINTEAFF. CDR3 in DNA: TGTGCCAGCAGCCCAAGCAGGATTAACACTGAAGCTTTCTTT.

Regarding this clone: Other DNA sequences in this sample translate to the same CDR3. This rearrangement joins TRBV5-1 to TRBJ2-7; 7 bases are a match to TRBD1. CDR1 and CDR2 from the germline V gene are SGHRS and YFSETQ. The CDR3 loop spans 15 amino acids. V gave up 0 bases and J gave up 4 bases; unmatched junction bases: 7. This CDR3 reads CASSLGDRESYEQYF. CDR3 bases: TGCGCCAGCAGCTTGGGAGACAGGGAATCTTACGAGCAGTACTTC.

The genes are TRBV18 and TRBJ1-2, with D perhaps matching TRBD1 (6 bases). This CDR3 is built from 16 residues. CDR1 is KGHSH and CDR2 is LQKENI in the germline V gene. Trimming shortened V by 4 bases and J by 1 base, and 16 bases separated the two germline ends. CDR3 in amino acids: CASSHSVRDINYGYTF. As DNA, the CDR3 is TGTGCCAGCTCACACTCAGTTCGGGACATTAACTATGGCTACACCTTC.

The CDR3: CASSSRRSSYNEQFF. The CDR3 bases are TGTGCCAGCAGCTCTCGAAGAAGCTCCTACAATGAGCAGTTCTTC. The chain carries TRBV7-2 and TRBJ2-1; no reliable D call. Trimming cost V 4 bases and J 0 bases, with 10 bases left between them. From germline, CDR1 is SGHTA and CDR2 FQGNSA. This CDR3 is 15 amino acids long.

This rearrangement joins TRBV18 to TRBJ2-7, with 9 bases fitting TRBD2. The V gene's germline CDR1 is KGHSH and CDR2 LQKENI. The CDR3 totals 14 residues. Trimming at V came to 3 bases and at J to 7 bases, leaving 7 bases not matched to a gene. The CDR3 loop is CASSPYPAGGEQYF. The DNA of the CDR3 is TGTGCCAGCTCACCCTACCCGGCGGGAGGGGAGCAGTACTTC.